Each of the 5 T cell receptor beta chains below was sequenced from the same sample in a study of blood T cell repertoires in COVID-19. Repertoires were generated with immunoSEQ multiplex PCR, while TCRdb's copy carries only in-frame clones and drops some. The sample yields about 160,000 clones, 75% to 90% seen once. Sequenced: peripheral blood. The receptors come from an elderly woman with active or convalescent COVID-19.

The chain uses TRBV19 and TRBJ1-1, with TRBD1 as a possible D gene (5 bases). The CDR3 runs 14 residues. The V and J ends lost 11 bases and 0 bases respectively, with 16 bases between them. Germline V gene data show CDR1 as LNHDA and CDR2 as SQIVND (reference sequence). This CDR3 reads CASSGRGVNTEAFF. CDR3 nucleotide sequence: TGTGCCTCCTCAGGACGGGGGGTGAACACTGAAGCTTTCTTT.

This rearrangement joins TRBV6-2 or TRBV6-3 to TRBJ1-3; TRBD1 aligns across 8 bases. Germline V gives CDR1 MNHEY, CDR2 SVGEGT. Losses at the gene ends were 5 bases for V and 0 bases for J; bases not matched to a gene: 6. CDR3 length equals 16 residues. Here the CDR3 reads CASSLGQGLSGNTIYF. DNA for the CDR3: TGTGCCAGCAGTCTCGGACAGGGACTCTCTGGAAACACCATATATTTT.

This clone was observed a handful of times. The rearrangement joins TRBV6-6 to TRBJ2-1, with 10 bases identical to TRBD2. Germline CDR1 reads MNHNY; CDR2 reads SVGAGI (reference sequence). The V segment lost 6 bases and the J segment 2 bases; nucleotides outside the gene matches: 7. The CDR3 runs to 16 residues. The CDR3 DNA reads TGTGCCAGCAGAGGAAGCGGGGGGGAGGCCTACAATGAGCAGTTCTTC. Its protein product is CASRGSGGEAYNEQFF.

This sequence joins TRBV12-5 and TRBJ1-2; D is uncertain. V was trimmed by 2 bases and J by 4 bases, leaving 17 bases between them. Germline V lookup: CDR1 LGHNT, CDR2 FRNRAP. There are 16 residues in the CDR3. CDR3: CASGLIPRLSSYGYTF. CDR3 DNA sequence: TGTGCTAGTGGTTTGATCCCTAGGTTATCAAGCTATGGCTACACCTTC.

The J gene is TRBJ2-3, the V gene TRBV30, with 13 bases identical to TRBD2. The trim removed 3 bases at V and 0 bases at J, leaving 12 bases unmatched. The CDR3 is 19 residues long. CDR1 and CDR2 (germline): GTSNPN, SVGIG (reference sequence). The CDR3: CAWSPGLAGRDGSTDTQYF. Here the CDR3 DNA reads TGTGCCTGGAGCCCGGGACTAGCGGGGAGAGACGGCAGCACAGATACGCAGTATTTT.